This T cell receptor (beta chain) was recovered during a study of CD8+CD57+ T cells in acquired aplastic anemia. Whole-study context: Isolated CD4+ and CD8+ cells, once sorted, yielded DNA averaging approximately 3 ug. Healthy donors averaged about 10 million reads for CD4+ cells.

Turning to this clonotype: Its specificity is not known. This likely comes from a read error, as the CDR3 has no conserved phenylalanine or tryptophan at its end. Because the CDR3's place on the DNA is in doubt, the DNA is left out and the CDR3 is given as listed by TCRdb.

According to the study, genomic DNA was the template for TCR beta VDJ and CDR3 profiling. From the reads, TCRdb called clonotypes with MiXCR, one entry per CDR3 protein. There are 400,000 to 500,000 distinct CDR3 sequences in the sample; roughly 68% occur only once, and 4% lies in the top ten. Study results and caveats: Found in both controls and patients were twenty-nine CD8+ CDR3 sequences. Patients did not significantly differ from controls in CD8+ Simpson's diversity.

In germline, CDR1 is SGDLS, CDR2 YYNGEE. The CDR3 contains 12 residues when both ends are counted. Sequencing input: sorted CD4+, CD8+, or CD8+CD57+ T cells (not recorded which) from PBMCs. The sequence was obtained from a human donor in good health, serving as a control. The chain couples TRBV9 to TRBJ1-6. The CDR3 loop reads CASSLGRSSRHN.